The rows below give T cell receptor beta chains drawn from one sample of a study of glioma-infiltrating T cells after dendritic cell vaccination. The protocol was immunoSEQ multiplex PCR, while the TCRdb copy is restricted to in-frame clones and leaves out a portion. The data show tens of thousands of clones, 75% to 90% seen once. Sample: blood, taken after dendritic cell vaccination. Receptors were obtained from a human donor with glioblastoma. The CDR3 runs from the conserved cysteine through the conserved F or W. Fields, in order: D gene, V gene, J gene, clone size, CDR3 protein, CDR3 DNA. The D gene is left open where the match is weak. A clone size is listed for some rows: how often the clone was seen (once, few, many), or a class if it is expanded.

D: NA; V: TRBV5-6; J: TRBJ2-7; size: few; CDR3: CASSSGLLGDSYEQYF; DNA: TGTGCCAGCAGCTCGGGACTTTTGGGGGACTCCTACGAGCAGTACTTC
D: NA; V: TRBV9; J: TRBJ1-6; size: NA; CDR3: CASSPNSPLHF; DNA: TGTGCCAGCAGCCCAAATTCACCCCTCCACTTT
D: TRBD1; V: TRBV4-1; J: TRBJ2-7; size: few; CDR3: CASSGPGQRYYEQYF; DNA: TGCGCCAGCAGCGGGCCGGGACAGCGATACTACGAGCAGTACTTC
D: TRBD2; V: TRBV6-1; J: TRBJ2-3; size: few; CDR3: CASSEASGGGTDTQYF; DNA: TGTGCCAGCAGTGAAGCTAGCGGGGGCGGCACAGATACGCAGTATTTT
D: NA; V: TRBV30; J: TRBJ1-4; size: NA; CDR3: CAWTGSRRGSYEKLFF; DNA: TGTGCCTGGACAGGGTCTCGACGAGGCAGTTATGAAAAACTGTTTTTT
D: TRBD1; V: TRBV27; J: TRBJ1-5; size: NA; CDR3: CASSSATGKVNQPQHF; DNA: TGTGCCAGCAGTTCAGCGACAGGGAAGGTCAATCAGCCCCAGCATTTT
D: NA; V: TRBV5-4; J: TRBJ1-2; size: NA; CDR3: CASSSGDLGDWTFGYTF; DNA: TGTGCCAGCAGCTCGGGGGACTTAGGGGATTGGACCTTCGGCTACACCTTC
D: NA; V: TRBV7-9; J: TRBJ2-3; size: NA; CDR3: CASSLFPTSTDTQYF; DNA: TGTGCCAGCAGCTTATTCCCCACTAGCACAGATACGCAGTATTTT
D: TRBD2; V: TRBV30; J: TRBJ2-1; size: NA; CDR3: CAWRLAREQFF; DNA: TGTGCCTGGCGACTAGCGCGAGAGCAGTTCTTC
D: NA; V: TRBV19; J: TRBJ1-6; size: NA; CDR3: CASSITGSGSPLHF; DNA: TGTGCCAGTAGTATCACAGGGTCGGGTTCACCCCTCCACTTT
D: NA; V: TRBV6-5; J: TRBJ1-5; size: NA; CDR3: CASSLADNQPQHF; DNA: TGTGCCAGCAGTTTAGCGGACAATCAGCCCCAGCATTTT
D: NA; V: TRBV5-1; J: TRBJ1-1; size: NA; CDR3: CASSLAQGNTEAFF; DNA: TGCGCCAGCAGCTTGGCACAGGGAAACACTGAAGCTTTCTTT
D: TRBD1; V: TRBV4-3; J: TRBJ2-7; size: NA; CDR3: CASSFGQAAYEQYF; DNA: TGCGCCAGCAGCTTCGGACAGGCAGCCTACGAGCAGTACTTC
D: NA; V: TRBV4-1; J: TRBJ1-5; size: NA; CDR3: CASSQDYGEGQPQHF; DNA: TGCGCCAGCAGCCAAGATTACGGGGAAGGTCAGCCCCAGCATTTT
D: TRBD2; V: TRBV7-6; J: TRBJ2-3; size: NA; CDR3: CASSFTSGGNRDADTQYF; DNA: TGTGCCAGCAGCTTCACTAGCGGGGGGAATAGGGACGCAGATACGCAGTATTTT
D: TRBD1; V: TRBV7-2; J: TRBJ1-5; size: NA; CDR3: CASSVRRGNQPQHF; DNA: TGTGCCAGCAGCGTACGCAGGGGGAATCAGCCCCAGCATTTT
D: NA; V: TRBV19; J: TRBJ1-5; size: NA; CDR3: CASSREPASNQPQHF; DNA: TGTGCCAGTAGTAGGGAGCCAGCTAGCAATCAGCCCCAGCATTTT
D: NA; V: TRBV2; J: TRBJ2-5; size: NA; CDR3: CASSESRTQETQYF; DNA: TGTGCCAGCAGTGAATCGAGAACCCAAGAGACCCAGTACTTC
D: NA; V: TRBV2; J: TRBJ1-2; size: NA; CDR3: CASIQEGSYNGYTF; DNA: TGTGCCAGCATCCAGGAAGGTTCTTATAATGGCTACACCTTC
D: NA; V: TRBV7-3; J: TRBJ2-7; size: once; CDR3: CASSFQGNEQYF; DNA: TGTGCCAGCAGCTTTCAGGGGAACGAGCAGTACTTC
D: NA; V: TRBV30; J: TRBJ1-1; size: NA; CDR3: CAWSTFRTEAFF; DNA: TGTGCCTGGAGCACATTTCGCACTGAAGCTTTCTTT
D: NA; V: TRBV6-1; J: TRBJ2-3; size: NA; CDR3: CATTGTFTDTQYF; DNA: TGTGCCACTACCGGGACTTTCACAGATACGCAGTATTTT
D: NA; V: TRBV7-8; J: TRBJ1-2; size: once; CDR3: CASSRLVHYGYTF; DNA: TGTGCCAGCAGCCGACTTGTACACTATGGCTACACCTTC
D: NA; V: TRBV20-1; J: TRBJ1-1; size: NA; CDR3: CSARVSIEAFF; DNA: TGCAGTGCTAGAGTTAGCATCGAAGCTTTCTTT
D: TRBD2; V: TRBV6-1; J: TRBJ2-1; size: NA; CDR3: CASSEQTSGGNNEQFF; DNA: TGTGCCAGCAGTGAACAGACTAGCGGGGGGAACAATGAGCAGTTCTTC
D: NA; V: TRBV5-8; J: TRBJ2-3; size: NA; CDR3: CASSLRQSTDTQYF; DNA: TGTGCCAGCAGCTTGCGACAAAGCACAGATACGCAGTATTTT